The entry below describes one T cell receptor beta chain. The antigen is unknown. This sample was included in a study of resident and recirculating memory T cells in vitiligo. Produced via immunoSEQ multiplex PCR; TCRdb's table is partial and in-frame only. The sample has 70,000 to 85,000 clones; approximately 90% are singletons. Stable patients also lacked confetti depigmentation, a sign of active vitiligo. Overall study findings and caveats: Sequences differed between biopsy sites and patients, suggesting private specificity. No single dominant TCR clone appeared; lesion clonality varied.

Trimming took off 1 base at V and 0 bases at J, with 5 bases between the two ends. This CDR3 has 13 amino acids. Germline values: CDR1 GTSNPN, CDR2 SVGIG (reference sequence). Sequencing input: blood. The rearrangement joins TRBV30 to TRBJ2-3; D unclear. The sequence came from a male donor with vitiligo. The CDR3 nucleotides read TGTGCCTGGAGTGCTCAGAGCACAGATACGCAGTATTTT. Translated, it gives CAWSAQSTDTQYF.